These 9 T cell receptor beta chains came from one sample sequenced in a study of cytomegalovirus exposure and HLA in healthy donors (dated by TCRdb to about 2017). Libraries came from the immunoSEQ multiplex PCR assay. For the multiplex PCR, a mixture combining 60 forward primers for TCR Vbeta segments and 13 reverse primers for TCR Jbeta segments was used. TCRdb took this table from immuneACCESS and kept in-frame rearrangements with V and J called. Such tables lack part of the clones; where checked against another copy, unresolved V genes explain under half of the gap, and the rest is unexplained. This sample gives some 150,000 clones in total; almost 80% of them show up just once. Roughly 6% of the sample is in the top ten clones. The specimen sequenced was PBMCs. These receptors were obtained from a man aged 40-49 years in good health and CMV-seropositive.

Only a few counts were recorded for this clone. CDR3 DNA: TGTGCCAGCAGTGGGACTAGCGCCGGGGAGCTGTTTTTT. This codes for CASSGTSAGELFF. The rearrangement joins TRBV6-4 to TRBJ2-2, with TRBD2 identical over 9 bases. From germline, CDR1 is MRHNA and CDR2 SNTAGT. After removal of 4 bases from V and 6 bases from J, the junction contained 0 bases not matched to a gene. The CDR3 totals 13 residues.

This clone was counted between two and nine times. The V and J genes are TRBV10-3 and TRBJ2-5; TRBD1 might be the D (6 bases). The CDR3 extends over 14 amino acids. The germline gives CDR1 ENHRY, CDR2 SYGVKD. V was pared by 3 bases and J by 4 bases, with 12 bases between. In DNA form, the CDR3 reads TGTGCCATCAGTGACACCAGGGGCCGAGAGACCCAGTACTTC. Its protein is CAISDTRGRETQYF.

The DNA for the CDR3 is TGTGCCAGCAGTTTTGGAGCGGGACACGACAATGAGCAGTTCTTC. Protein product: CASSFGAGHDNEQFF. This chain joins TRBV28 and TRBJ2-1, with TRBD2 as a possible D gene (7 bases). In germline, CDR1 is MDHEN, CDR2 SYDVKM. Trimming stripped 3 bases from V and 5 bases from J, with 14 bases between. There are 15 residues in the CDR3.

In this sample, this clone turned up a few times. The chain carries TRBV27 and TRBJ2-1; D perhaps matches TRBD1 (5 bases). CDR1 is MNHEY, CDR2 SMNVEV, per germline (reference sequence). There are 15 residues in the CDR3. V shed 2 bases and J shed 6 bases, with 14 bases lying between them. The CDR3 bases are TGTGCCAGCAGTTTAGGTATGCAGGGCCCCAATGAGCAGTTCTTC. As protein: CASSLGMQGPNEQFF.

The chain joins TRBV11-3 to TRBJ2-1, with 9 nucleotides matching TRBD1. This CDR3 region has 15 residues. Trimming cost V 0 bases and J 3 bases; bases outside gene matches: 0. Germline values: CDR1 SGHNT, CDR2 YENEEA. Here the CDR3 DNA reads TGTGCCAGCAGCTTAGAGACAGGGGGCTACAATGAGCAGTTCTTC. It codes for CASSLETGGYNEQFF.

V usage is TRBV5-1 and J usage is TRBJ2-1, with D maybe TRBD2 (6 bases). The CDR3 is made up of 14 amino acids. V lost 7 bases to trimming and J lost 3 bases, with 14 bases between them. The germline V gene encodes CDR1 SGHRS and CDR2 YFSETQ. The CDR3 loop reads CASRSGRNYNEQFF. CDR3 nucleotides: TGCGCCAGCCGTAGCGGTCGGAACTACAATGAGCAGTTCTTC.

The rearrangement joins TRBV11-3 to TRBJ1-4; D perhaps matches TRBD1 (6 bases). The CDR3 is 14 residues long. CDR1 is SGHNT and CDR2 is YENEEA in the germline V gene. V was trimmed by 3 bases and J by 1 base, leaving 6 bases between them. In nucleotides, the CDR3 is TGTGCCAGCAGCTTGGACAGAACTAATGAAAAACTGTTTTTT. Its protein is CASSLDRTNEKLFF.

The chain couples TRBV11-2 to TRBJ1-4; D gene unclear. This CDR3 has 17 amino acids. V dropped 1 base and J dropped 0 bases, with 12 bases sitting between them. The germline CDR1 and CDR2 sequences are SGHAT and FQNNGV. Written as DNA, the CDR3 is TGTGCCAGCAGCTTAGGTCCCGGGTCGGCAACTAATGAAAAACTGTTTTTT. Protein sequence: CASSLGPGSATNEKLFF.

The rearrangement uses TRBV27 and TRBJ2-7; tentatively, D is TRBD2 (6 bases). This CDR3 region has 15 residues. Germline V gene lookup returns CDR1 MNHEY and CDR2 SMNVEV (reference sequence). V was cut by 2 bases and J by 0 bases, with 11 bases left in between. Here the CDR3 DNA reads TGTGCCAGCAGTTTAAGCGGGCGACGCTCCTACGAGCAGTACTTC. Translating it yields CASSLSGRRSYEQYF.